A selection of T cell receptor beta chains follows, all from one sample in a study of pediatric ulcerative colitis. Measured with immunoSEQ multiplex PCR; TCRdb has only the in-frame clones, and not every one. The sample includes more than 40,000 clones, about 79% seen only once; the top ten take around 3.8%. The specimen was gut tissue. The receptors originated from a girl aged 10 to 17 with moderate ulcerative colitis. CDR3s include the opening cysteine and the closing phenylalanine or tryptophan. D genes are given only for firm matches. Clone size is shown for a subset of rows, as once, few, many or a class of expanded clone.

v_gene	d_gene	j_gene	abundance	CDR3aa	CDR3nt
TRBV30	NA	TRBJ1-3	NA	CAWSEGGRNTIYF	TGTGCCTGGAGTGAGGGGGGCCGTAACACCATATATTTT
TRBV4-3	NA	TRBJ1-4	NA	CASSEEGGRNEKLFF	TGCGCCAGCAGCGAAGAAGGGGGGAGGAATGAAAAACTGTTTTTT
TRBV7-3	TRBD1	TRBJ2-7	once	CASSWDRSGEQYF	TGTGCCAGCAGTTGGGACAGGTCGGGCGAGCAGTACTTC
TRBV6-5	NA	TRBJ2-7	NA	CASSWGYEQYF	TGTGCCAGCAGTTGGGGGTACGAGCAGTACTTC
TRBV20-1	NA	TRBJ2-5	NA	CSGLVKETQYF	TGCAGTGGGCTAGTAAAAGAGACCCAGTACTTC
TRBV4-1	NA	TRBJ2-5	NA	CASSQERAGSQYF	TGCGCCAGCAGCCAAGAACGCGCAGGGTCCCAGTACTTC
TRBV18	NA	TRBJ2-2	NA	CASSPGTNTGELFF	TGTGCCAGCTCACCAGGGACAAACACCGGGGAGCTGTTTTTT
TRBV6-5	NA	TRBJ2-7	NA	CASSEPELLEQYF	TGTGCCAGCAGTGAACCAGAGTTGCTCGAGCAGTACTTC
TRBV6-5	NA	TRBJ2-7	NA	CASSYVGRPNEQYF	TGTGCCAGCAGTTATGTCGGGCGGCCGAACGAGCAGTACTTC
TRBV4-1	NA	TRBJ2-7	NA	CASSQDSRVSRDEQYF	TGCGCCAGCAGCCAAGACTCGCGGGTCTCTAGAGACGAGCAGTACTTC
TRBV5-4	TRBD2	TRBJ2-2	NA	CASRSKMTSGITGELFF	TGTGCCAGCAGATCCAAAATGACTAGCGGAATAACCGGGGAGCTGTTTTTT
TRBV4-3	TRBD2	TRBJ2-2	NA	CASSPIPSGGITGELFF	TGCGCCAGCAGCCCGATCCCTAGCGGGGGGATCACCGGGGAGCTGTTTTTT
TRBV28	NA	TRBJ1-1	NA	CASFGAVEAFF	TGTGCCAGCTTTGGGGCCGTTGAAGCTTTCTTT
TRBV9	NA	TRBJ1-2	NA	CASSVVPEGYGYTF	TGTGCCAGCAGCGTAGTCCCAGAGGGCTATGGCTACACCTTC
TRBV19	NA	TRBJ2-2	NA	CASSPQGLGTGELFF	TGTGCCAGTAGTCCACAGGGCTTGGGGACCGGGGAGCTGTTTTTT
TRBV19	NA	TRBJ1-1	NA	CASRALGLEAFF	TGTGCCAGCAGGGCCCTCGGGTTGGAAGCTTTCTTT
TRBV5-1	NA	TRBJ2-1	NA	CASSAPRDPRGAEQFF	TGCGCCAGCAGCGCCCCCCGGGACCCAAGGGGTGCTGAGCAGTTCTTC
TRBV9	TRBD1	TRBJ2-7	NA	CASSPRDRGNEQYF	TGTGCCAGCAGCCCACGGGACAGGGGGAACGAGCAGTACTTC
TRBV19	NA	TRBJ1-2	NA	CASSIDAGPDGYTF	TGTGCCAGTAGTATAGATGCGGGCCCGGATGGCTACACCTTC
TRBV14	NA	TRBJ1-6	NA	CASSQGASRTLHF	TGTGCCAGCAGCCAAGGGGCCTCTCGTACCCTCCACTTT
TRBV19	TRBD1	TRBJ1-2	NA	CATTTGDRGVLDYGYTF	TGTGCGACTACTACGGGGGACAGGGGCGTTCTGGACTATGGCTACACCTTC
TRBV2	TRBD1	TRBJ2-3	NA	CASSWTGGWADTQYF	TGTGCCAGCAGTTGGACAGGGGGTTGGGCAGATACGCAGTATTTT
TRBV19	NA	TRBJ1-5	NA	CASSLDFVGNQPQHF	TGTGCCAGTAGTCTCGATTTCGTAGGCAATCAGCCCCAGCATTTT
TRBV7-9	NA	TRBJ1-1	NA	CASSSTARPDEAFF	TGTGCCAGCAGCTCCACAGCTCGCCCGGATGAGGCTTTCTTT
TRBV23-1	NA	TRBJ2-3	NA	CASSQWQGTHTDTQYF	TGCGCCAGCAGTCAATGGCAGGGGACACACACAGATACGCAGTATTTT
TRBV6-1	NA	TRBJ1-6	few	CASSEAWKGSPLHF	TGTGCCAGCAGTGAAGCGTGGAAGGGCTCACCCCTCCACTTT
TRBV4-1	NA	TRBJ1-1	NA	CASSQVGVSQTAFF	TGCGCCAGCAGCCAAGTAGGTGTCTCTCAGACCGCTTTCTTT
TRBV7-9	NA	TRBJ1-1	NA	CASSSARRVTAFF	TGTGCCAGCAGCTCGGCTCGCAGGGTGACTGCTTTCTTT
TRBV6-4	TRBD1	TRBJ1-1	NA	CASRPGTGSTEAFF	TGTGCCAGCAGGCCCGGGACAGGGAGCACTGAAGCTTTCTTT
TRBV6-4	NA	TRBJ1-5	NA	CASAREDNQPQHF	TGTGCCAGCGCCAGGGAAGACAATCAGCCCCAGCATTTT
TRBV28	TRBD1	TRBJ1-4	NA	CASSRPGQGNEKLFF	TGTGCCAGCAGTCGACCGGGACAGGGAAATGAAAAACTGTTTTTT
TRBV29-1	TRBD1	TRBJ1-2	NA	CSVTPGQENYGYTF	TGCAGCGTGACACCGGGACAGGAAAACTATGGCTACACCTTC
TRBV19	NA	TRBJ2-3	NA	CASSTPLGLHGDTQYF	TGTGCCAGTAGTACTCCTCTGGGGCTGCACGGAGATACGCAGTATTTT
TRBV7-9	TRBD1	TRBJ2-3	NA	CASSPRGRQGTDTQYF	TGTGCCAGCAGCCCCCGGGGACGACAGGGAACAGATACGCAGTATTTT
TRBV7-2	TRBD2	TRBJ2-3	NA	CASSLAGTPGGDTQYF	TGTGCCAGCAGCTTGGCCGGGACTCCCGGGGGGGATACGCAGTATTTT
TRBV10-3	NA	TRBJ1-1	NA	CAITPGGRTEAFF	TGTGCCATCACTCCCGGGGGGCGCACTGAAGCTTTCTTT
TRBV28	TRBD1	TRBJ1-6	once	CASRQGQFVLNSPLHF	TGTGCCAGCAGGCAGGGACAGTTTGTACTTAATTCACCCCTCCACTTT
TRBV5-1	NA	TRBJ2-2	few	CASLTNTGELFF	TGCGCCAGTCTGACCAACACCGGGGAGCTGTTTTTT
TRBV4-2	NA	TRBJ1-5	NA	CASSQVTGWGAQPQHF	TGTGCCAGCAGCCAAGTTACAGGGTGGGGAGCTCAGCCCCAGCATTTT
TRBV19	NA	TRBJ2-1	NA	CASQTGGDNEQFF	TGTGCCAGTCAAACCGGAGGAGACAATGAGCAGTTCTTC
TRBV29-1	TRBD1	TRBJ2-7	few	CSVEGGRGQGFREQYF	TGCAGCGTTGAAGGTGGAAGGGGACAGGGGTTTCGGGAGCAGTACTTC
TRBV14	NA	TRBJ2-7	NA	CASSAGQQPAYEQYF	TGTGCCAGCAGCGCGGGACAGCAACCAGCCTACGAGCAGTACTTC
TRBV11-2	TRBD2	TRBJ2-7	NA	CASSLFGTSGSSYEQYF	TGTGCCAGCAGCTTATTCGGGACTAGCGGGAGCTCCTACGAGCAGTACTTC
TRBV19	TRBD1	TRBJ2-1	NA	CASSMGTGSHEQFF	TGTGCCAGTAGTATGGGGACAGGGAGTCATGAGCAGTTCTTC
TRBV10-3	NA	TRBJ2-2	NA	CAISPLPGTGELFF	TGTGCCATCAGTCCCCTCCCAGGTACCGGGGAGCTGTTTTTT
TRBV5-1	NA	TRBJ2-1	NA	CASSVAEGMWDNEQFF	TGCGCCAGCTCCGTCGCGGAGGGAATGTGGGACAATGAGCAGTTCTTC
TRBV9	NA	TRBJ1-3	few	CASSVAGAGNTIYF	TGTGCCAGCAGCGTAGCGGGGGCTGGAAACACCATATATTTT
TRBV15	TRBD1	TRBJ2-7	NA	CATSRDRGYEQYF	TGTGCCACCAGCAGGGACAGGGGTTACGAGCAGTACTTC
TRBV4-1	TRBD1	TRBJ1-1	NA	CASSFDRANTEAFF	TGCGCCAGCAGCTTCGACAGGGCGAACACTGAAGCTTTCTTT
TRBV6-1	TRBD1	TRBJ1-5	NA	CASSELQGGGNQPQHF	TGTGCCAGCAGTGAACTACAGGGGGGGGGCAATCAGCCCCAGCATTTT
TRBV2	TRBD1	TRBJ2-7	NA	CASSVRDRGFEQYF	TGTGCCAGCAGTGTTCGGGACAGGGGGTTCGAGCAGTACTTC
TRBV2	NA	TRBJ2-1	NA	CASVGLGNNKQFF	TGTGCCAGCGTTGGGCTTGGGAACAATAAGCAGTTCTTC
TRBV4-2	NA	TRBJ2-3	NA	CASSPRPPDTQYF	TGTGCCAGCAGCCCCCGGCCACCAGATACGCAGTATTTT
TRBV28	NA	TRBJ2-5	NA	CASSLGRRRETQYF	TGTGCCAGCAGCCTGGGACGGAGACGAGAGACCCAGTACTTC